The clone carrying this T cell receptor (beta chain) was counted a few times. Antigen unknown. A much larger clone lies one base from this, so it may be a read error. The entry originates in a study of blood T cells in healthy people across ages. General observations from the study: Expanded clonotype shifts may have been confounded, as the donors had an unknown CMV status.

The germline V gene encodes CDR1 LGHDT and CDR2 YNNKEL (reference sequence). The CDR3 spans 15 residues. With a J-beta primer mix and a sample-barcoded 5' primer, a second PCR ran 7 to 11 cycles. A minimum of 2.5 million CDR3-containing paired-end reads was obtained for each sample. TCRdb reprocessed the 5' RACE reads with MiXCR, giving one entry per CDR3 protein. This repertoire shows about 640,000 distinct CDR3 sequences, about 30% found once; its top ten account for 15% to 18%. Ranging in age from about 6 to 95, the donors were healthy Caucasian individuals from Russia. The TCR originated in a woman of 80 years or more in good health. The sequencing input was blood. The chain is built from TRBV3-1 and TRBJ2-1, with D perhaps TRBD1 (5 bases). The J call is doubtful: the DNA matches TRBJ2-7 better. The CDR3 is CASSQDLRQGNEQYF. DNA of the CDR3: TGTGCCAGCAGCCAAGATCTTAGGCAGGGCAATGAGCAGTACTTC.